One sample yielded the 24 T cell receptor beta chains listed below, sequenced in a study of shared clonotypes between healthy human individuals. Generated by immunoSEQ multiplex PCR, the TCRdb table keeps only in-frame clones and is missing some. The table records about 2,200,000 clones, approximately 94% of them present only once. Positively selected for CCR7, the CD45RO-negative cells used as naive CD8 cells excluded terminally differentiated effector memory CD45RA+ cells. Sequencing was carried out using naive CD8+ T cells from PBMCs. These receptors were taken from a man aged 18 to 30 in good health. Some clones in this sample may be carry-over from other donors' samples.

The V gene is TRBV7-9, the J gene TRBJ2-3; TRBD2 aligns across 13 bases. The CDR3 runs 16 residues. V shed 4 bases and J 2 bases; nucleotides not matched to a gene: 3. Germline CDR1 SEHNR, CDR2 FQNEAQ (reference sequence). DNA for the CDR3: TGTGCCAGCAGCTCGGGACTAGCGGGACACACAGATACGCAGTATTTT. This sequence encodes CASSSGLAGHTDTQYF. Full variable domain (remainder filled in from reference TRBV7-9 and TRBJ2-3): DTGVSQNPRHKITKRGQNVTFRCDPISEHNRLYWYRQTLGQGPEFLTYFQNEAQLEKSRLLSDRFSAERPKGSFSTLEIQRTEQGDSAMYLCASSSGLAGHTDTQYFGPGTRLTVL.

The V call is TRBV7-3, the J call TRBJ2-3; no clear D. The V end lost 0 bases, the J end lost 4 bases, and 8 bases lay between the germline ends. The CDR3 loop spans 14 amino acids. Per germline, CDR1 SGHTA and CDR2 FQGTGA. CDR3 in amino acids: CASSLTGLADTQYF. CDR3 DNA: TGTGCCAGCAGCTTAACAGGGTTAGCAGATACGCAGTATTTT.

This clone appeared a single time. The V call is TRBV30, the J call TRBJ2-2; D could derive from TRBD1 or TRBD2 (6 bases each). With 5 bases removed from V and 2 bases from J, the gap between germline ends came to 21 bases. The CDR3 length is 17 residues. Per germline, CDR1 GTSNPN and CDR2 SVGIG (reference sequence). The CDR3 DNA is TGTGCCTGGCTAGGGGGGCCGCGTGGTTTAAACACCGGGGAGCTGTTTTTT. This encodes CAWLGGPRGLNTGELFF.

This chain connects TRBV27 to TRBJ1-5; D unresolved. The CDR3 covers 15 residues. The V and J ends lost 3 bases and 9 bases respectively, with 18 bases between them. Germline V lookup: CDR1 MNHEY, CDR2 SMNVEV (reference sequence). CDR3: CASSFLSDRVGPQHF. CDR3 sequence (DNA): TGTGCCAGCAGTTTCCTTTCCGACCGGGTTGGGCCCCAGCATTTT.

This rearrangement joins TRBV7-2 to TRBJ1-1; TRBD1 agrees at 10 bases. V gave up 0 bases and J gave up 6 bases; unmatched junction bases: 4. Germline V lookup: CDR1 SGHTA, CDR2 FQGNSA. This CDR3 region has 15 residues. The CDR3 DNA is TGTGCCAGCAGCTTAGCGGGGACAGGGGCCGCTGAAGCTTTCTTT. Its protein is CASSLAGTGAAEAFF.

On this clone: Other DNA sequences in the sample encode the same CDR3. The rearrangement uses TRBV29-1 and TRBJ2-7; TRBD2 might be the D (5 bases). The CDR3 totals 12 residues. The V gene's germline CDR1 is SQVTM and CDR2 ANQGSEA. V lost 7 bases and J lost 4, with 14 bases in between. The CDR3 loop is CSAGTGSYEQYF. CDR3 nucleotide sequence: TGCAGCGCCGGTACGGGGAGTTACGAGCAGTACTTC.

This sequence joins TRBV7-9 and TRBJ2-7; D might be TRBD2 (5 bases). Trimming left V 2 bases short and J 2 bases short, with 13 bases between. Germline assignment: CDR1 SEHNR and CDR2 FQNEAQ (reference sequence). CDR3 size: 15 residues. The CDR3 reads CASSLLILGPYEQYF. The CDR3 DNA is TGTGCCAGCAGCTTATTGATACTAGGTCCCTACGAGCAGTACTTC.

The V and J genes are TRBV27 and TRBJ2-7; TRBD2 might be the D (6 bases). V lost 1 base and J 5 bases, leaving 12 bases between the germline ends. Germline assignment: CDR1 MNHEY and CDR2 SMNVEV (reference sequence). This CDR3 has 14 residues. Here the CDR3 DNA reads TGTGCCAGCAGTTTATGGGGGGTCGCTGACGAGCAGTACTTC. It yields the protein CASSLWGVADEQYF.

This clone has only a few counts. The chain has TRBV5-4 and TRBJ1-1; D remains unclear. Germline CDR1 SGHNT, CDR2 YYREEE (reference sequence). V was clipped by 4 bases and J by 4 bases, with 17 bases between them. The CDR3 consists of 15 residues. The CDR3 nucleotides are TGTGCCAGCAGCATAGTCGGGTTGGGAGGCACTGAAGCTTTCTTT. Its protein product is CASSIVGLGGTEAFF.

This chain joins TRBV28 and TRBJ2-5; 8 bases match TRBD1. The V gene end was trimmed by 2 bases and the J gene end by 7 bases; junction bases not matched to a gene: 9. The CDR3 runs 15 residues. Germline-derived CDR1 and CDR2 are MDHEN and SYDVKM. The CDR3 nucleotides are TGTGCCAGCAGTTTAGGAGTCACAGGGGGTGCGACCCAGTACTTC. Translated, it gives CASSLGVTGGATQYF.

The chain couples TRBV7-2 to TRBJ2-6; D unresolved. Between the trimmed V and J ends, which lost 2 bases and 0 bases, there was a span of 5 bases. Germline CDR1 is SGHTA and CDR2 is FQGNSA. This CDR3 has 15 amino acids. The CDR3 bases are TGTGCCAGCAGCTTAACCAGCTCTGGGGCCAACGTCCTGACTTTC. Translating it yields CASSLTSSGANVLTF.

The chain joins TRBV27 to TRBJ1-5; a weak D match, TRBD1 (5 bases). Germline V gene data show CDR1 as MNHEY and CDR2 as SMNVEV (reference sequence). V dropped 1 base and J dropped 6 bases, with 10 bases sitting between them. This CDR3 is built from 14 residues. CDR3 sequence reads: CASSLFGGSQPQHF. The CDR3 nucleotides are TGTGCCAGCAGTTTATTTGGGGGGTCTCAGCCCCAGCATTTT.

The V call is TRBV9, the J call TRBJ1-1, with D possibly TRBD1 on 5 matching bases. The CDR3 spans 14 residues. Germline-derived CDR1 and CDR2 are SGDLS and YYNGEE. V dropped 5 bases and J dropped 2 bases, with 13 bases sitting between them. DNA of the CDR3: TGTGCCAGCAGATCCGATCAGGGAAACACTGAAGCTTTCTTT. This translates into CASRSDQGNTEAFF.

The CDR3 nucleotides are TGTGCCAGCACAAAGCCCGATACAGGGGACTATGGCTACACCTTC. This codes for CASTKPDTGDYGYTF. The chain couples TRBV28 to TRBJ1-2, with 7 nucleotides matching TRBD1. The CDR3 runs 15 residues. Germline CDR1 and CDR2: MDHEN and SYDVKM. V shed 7 bases, J shed 3 bases, and the junction held 11 bases outside the gene matches.

The chain is built from TRBV27 and TRBJ2-5, with TRBD1 matching 8 bases. Germline CDR1 and CDR2: MNHEY and SMNVEV (reference sequence). This CDR3 is 13 amino acids long. Trimming cost V 6 bases and J 7 bases; bases outside gene matches: 7. DNA of the CDR3: TGTGCCAGCAGCCTGGACAGGGTCGGGACCCAGTACTTC. Translation: CASSLDRVGTQYF.

The rearrangement joins TRBV6-5 to TRBJ2-7; the D is unclear. This CDR3 has 14 amino acids. Germline-derived CDR1 and CDR2 are MNHEY and SVGAGI. With 8 bases removed from V and 0 bases from J, the gap between germline ends came to 14 bases. CDR3 DNA sequence: TGTGCCAGCCGGCCCTCTTCCTACTCCTACGAGCAGTACTTC. It encodes CASRPSSYSYEQYF.

The V and J genes are TRBV19 and TRBJ1-4; D remains unclear. V was shortened by 5 bases and J by 4 bases, with 8 bases between the two germline ends. Germline CDR1 reads LNHDA; CDR2 reads SQIVND (reference sequence). CDR3 length: 13 residues. CDR3 in amino acids: CASSVIYNEKLFF. The CDR3 coding sequence is TGTGCCAGTAGTGTAATCTATAATGAAAAACTGTTTTTT.

The gene calls are TRBV7-9 and TRBJ1-2, with D hard to call. Trimming left V 3 bases short and J 6 bases short, with 14 bases between. This CDR3 has 14 amino acids. In germline, CDR1 is SEHNR, CDR2 FQNEAQ (reference sequence). The CDR3 protein is CASSLNAGVDGYTF. In DNA form, the CDR3 reads TGTGCCAGCAGCTTGAATGCCGGGGTTGATGGCTACACCTTC.

DNA of the CDR3: TGCGCCAGCAGCGCAGGGGGACCGAGCTCCTACAATGAGCAGTTCTTC. Protein product: CASSAGGPSSYNEQFF. The V and J genes are TRBV4-3 and TRBJ2-1; 7 nucleotides align to TRBD1. The germline V gene has CDR1 LGHNA and CDR2 YSLEER. This CDR3 is built from 16 residues. Trimming at V came to 5 bases and at J to 0 bases, leaving 7 bases not matched to a gene.

A remark on this clone: The same CDR3 also results from other DNA sequences found in this sample. The rearrangement joins TRBV27 to TRBJ2-1; D is unresolved. V lost 0 bases, J lost 4 bases, and 4 bases lay in between. Germline-derived CDR1 and CDR2 are MNHEY and SMNVEV (reference sequence). This CDR3 spans 13 amino acids. The CDR3 nucleotides are TGTGCCAGCAGTTTATCAGCTTACAATGAGCAGTTCTTC. This encodes CASSLSAYNEQFF.

Written as DNA, the CDR3 is TGTGCCAGCAGCCTGGACAGGGCGAGCCCTGTAGAGCAGTACTTC. Protein sequence: CASSLDRASPVEQYF. The rearrangement links TRBV5-6 to TRBJ2-7, with 8 bases identical to TRBD1. J was trimmed by 7 bases and V by 4 bases; bases with no gene match: 13. CDR3 length: 15 amino acids. The germline gives CDR1 SGHDT, CDR2 YYEEEE.

The chain joins TRBV14 to TRBJ2-1; perhaps TRBD2 as D (5 bases). Germline V gene sequence: CDR1 SGHDN, CDR2 FVKESK. The V end lost 3 bases, the J end lost 9 bases, and 18 bases lay between the germline ends. The CDR3 is made up of 15 amino acids. CDR3 bases: TGTGCCAGCAGCCACCGCCTAACTAGTCTCGGTGAGCAGTTCTTC. Translation gives CASSHRLTSLGEQFF.

The chain links TRBV6-5 to TRBJ1-2, with 8 bases matching TRBD1. This CDR3 region has 15 residues. J was trimmed by 4 bases and V by 3 bases; bases with no gene match: 7. Germline V gene sequence: CDR1 MNHEY, CDR2 SVGAGI. The CDR3 region has the DNA TGTGCCAGCAGTTATTCGGACAGGGACGTCTATGGCTACACCTTC. It specifies CASSYSDRDVYGYTF.

Here the CDR3 DNA reads TGTGCCAGCAGCCCTTTACAGGGGTCGCCCACTGGGGCCAACGTCCTGACTTTC. This translates into CASSPLQGSPTGANVLTF. V usage is TRBV7-9 and J usage is TRBJ2-6; 7 bases are shared with TRBD1. This CDR3 comprises 18 residues. The germline CDR1 and CDR2 sequences are SEHNR and FQNEAQ (reference sequence). The ends lost 5 bases at V and 2 bases at J; junction bases unmatched: 12.